Following are 8 T cell receptor beta chains from one sample sequenced in a study of blood T cell repertoires in COVID-19. Sequencing used immunoSEQ multiplex PCR; TCRdb keeps in-frame clones, though not all of them. The data hold about 150,000 clones, with over 75% observed a single time. Sequencing input: peripheral blood. Receptor source: an older woman with active COVID-19.

The J gene is TRBJ2-7, the V gene TRBV28; 10 nucleotides agree with TRBD2. Germline values: CDR1 MDHEN, CDR2 SYDVKM. V lost 4 bases and J lost 5; bases outside the gene matches: 8. The CDR3 runs to 15 residues. CDR3 residues: CASSSSGRYGDEQYF. The CDR3 DNA follows: TGTGCCAGCAGTTCTAGCGGGAGATACGGAGACGAGCAGTACTTC. Looking up the rest from reference TRBV28 and TRBJ2-7 gives the full variable domain: DVKVTQSSRYLVKRTGEKVFLECVQDMDHENMFWYRQDPGLGLRLIYFSYDVKMKEKGDIPEGYSVSREKKERFSLILESASTNQTSMYLCASSSSGRYGDEQYFGPGTRLTVT.

The chain carries TRBV28 and TRBJ1-2; D gene uncertain. V lost 6 bases and J lost 4, with 18 bases in between. CDR1 is MDHEN, CDR2 SYDVKM, per germline. This CDR3 has 15 amino acids. CDR3 sequence (DNA): TGTGCCAGCAGCCCCCCGACGCCGGGAAGCTATGGCTACACCTTC. Protein product: CASSPPTPGSYGYTF.

The chain links TRBV28 to TRBJ2-5; 7 nucleotides match TRBD2. There are 14 residues in the CDR3. V shed 8 bases, J shed 5 bases, and the junction held 11 bases outside the gene matches. Germline CDR1 is MDHEN and CDR2 is SYDVKM. CDR3 bases: TGTGCCAGCGGGGTGGCGGGAGCTAGGGAGACCCAGTACTTC. This codes for CASGVAGARETQYF.

The V gene is TRBV12-3 or TRBV12-4, the J gene TRBJ1-6, with 7 bases that match TRBD1. V was clipped by 7 bases and J by 13 bases; unmatched bases: 10. This CDR3 has 13 amino acids. CDR3 sequence: CASTGQAPGPLHF. CDR3 bases: TGTGCCAGCACCGGACAGGCCCCGGGGCCCCTCCACTTT.

The chain has TRBV11-2 and TRBJ2-1; 8 bases map to TRBD2. The CDR3 covers 15 residues. Germline CDR1 reads SGHAT; CDR2 reads FQNNGV. V was pared by 5 bases and J by 4 bases, with 7 bases of the junction left unmatched. CDR3 sequence: CASSLAPSGYNEQFF. For the CDR3, the DNA is TGTGCCAGCAGCCTGGCCCCTAGCGGGTACAATGAGCAGTTCTTC. The full variable domain, in which reference TRBV11-2 and TRBJ2-1 provide the parts outside the CDR3, is EAGVAQSPRYKIIEKRQSVAFWCNPISGHATLYWYQQILGQGPKLLIQFQNNGVVDDSQLPKDRFSAERLKGVDSTLKIQPAKLEDSAVYLCASSLAPSGYNEQFFGPGTRLTVL.

The chain links TRBV7-9 to TRBJ1-1; the D gene is possibly TRBD1 (5 bases). Germline lookup yields CDR1 SEHNR and CDR2 FQNEAQ (reference sequence). The CDR3 consists of 14 residues. The V end was cut by 1 base, the J end by 7 bases, with 13 bases between. CDR3 residues: CASSLDGGGDEAFF. The CDR3 DNA is TGTGCCAGCAGCTTAGACGGTGGGGGGGATGAAGCTTTCTTT.

The chain links TRBV7-3 to TRBJ2-3, with D perhaps matching TRBD2 (5 bases). The germline V and J ends were trimmed by 5 bases and 2 bases, with 14 bases remaining between them. Germline V gene data show CDR1 as SGHTA and CDR2 as FQGTGA. The CDR3 consists of 15 residues. CDR3 coding DNA: TGTGCCAGCAGCCCGTCGAGGAGGACCACAGATACGCAGTATTTT. Its protein is CASSPSRRTTDTQYF.

The genes are TRBV3-1 (or the pseudogene TRBV3-2) and TRBJ2-1, with TRBD1 matching 9 bases. J was trimmed by 7 bases and V by 0 bases; bases with no gene match: 4. Germline CDR1 and CDR2: LGHDT and YNNKEL (reference sequence). The CDR3 is 15 amino acids. The CDR3 DNA sequence: TGTGCCAGCAGCCAAGAGGGACAGGGTTGGAATGAGCAGTTCTTC. Protein product: CASSQEGQGWNEQFF.